Sequencing of this T cell receptor (beta chain) was carried out in a study of T-cell reconstitution after alpha-beta-depleted transplantation in children. This clonotype was seen many times. Unique molecular identifiers were used in preparing the TCRbeta library. TCRdb passed the PCR reads through MiXCR, listing each CDR3 protein once. The sample has tens of thousands of distinct CDR3 sequences, under 6% seen once. In germline, CDR1 is SEHNR, CDR2 FQNEAQ (reference sequence). The V segment lost 1 base and the J segment 2 bases; nucleotides outside the gene matches: 5. The CDR3 consists of 16 residues.

This rearrangement joins TRBV7-9 to TRBJ1-1; the match to TRBD1 covers 9 bases. Sequenced here: PBMCs, mostly from graft donor cells, sampled 60 days after TCRalphabeta/CD19-depleted stem cell transplant. This receptor was obtained from a female patient aged 2-10 years who had a stem cell transplant for aplastic anemia, so the T cells may come from the graft donor. The CDR3 loop reads CASSLGRDRANTEAFF. CDR3 nucleotide sequence: TGTGCCAGCAGCTTAGGGCGGGACAGGGCCAACACTGAAGCTTTCTTT.